This T cell receptor (beta chain) emerged from a study of T cells in Graves' hyperthyroidism and ophthalmopathy. Germline assignment: CDR1 SNHLY and CDR2 FYNNEI. The CDR3 contains 13 residues. The V end was cut by 3 bases, the J end by 10 bases, with 13 bases between. Amplified TCR beta CDR3 regions derived from RNA transcripts. TCR CDR3 regions were first amplified by RT-PCR with HTBI primers. From the multiplex PCR reads, TCRdb called clonotypes with MiXCR, one entry per CDR3 protein. The table shows a few hundred thousand distinct CDR3 sequences, with just under 25% occurring only once. Uncontrolled infection, other autoimmune disease, pregnancy or lactation excluded patients.

Material for sequencing was blood. This clonotype was sampled from a man aged 45-60 years with Graves' hyperthyroidism. The V call is TRBV2, the J call TRBJ1-5; D is uncertain. The CDR3 is CASSDGEGQPQHF. CDR3 bases: TGTGCCAGCAGTGACGGGGAGGGTCAACCCCAGCATTTT.